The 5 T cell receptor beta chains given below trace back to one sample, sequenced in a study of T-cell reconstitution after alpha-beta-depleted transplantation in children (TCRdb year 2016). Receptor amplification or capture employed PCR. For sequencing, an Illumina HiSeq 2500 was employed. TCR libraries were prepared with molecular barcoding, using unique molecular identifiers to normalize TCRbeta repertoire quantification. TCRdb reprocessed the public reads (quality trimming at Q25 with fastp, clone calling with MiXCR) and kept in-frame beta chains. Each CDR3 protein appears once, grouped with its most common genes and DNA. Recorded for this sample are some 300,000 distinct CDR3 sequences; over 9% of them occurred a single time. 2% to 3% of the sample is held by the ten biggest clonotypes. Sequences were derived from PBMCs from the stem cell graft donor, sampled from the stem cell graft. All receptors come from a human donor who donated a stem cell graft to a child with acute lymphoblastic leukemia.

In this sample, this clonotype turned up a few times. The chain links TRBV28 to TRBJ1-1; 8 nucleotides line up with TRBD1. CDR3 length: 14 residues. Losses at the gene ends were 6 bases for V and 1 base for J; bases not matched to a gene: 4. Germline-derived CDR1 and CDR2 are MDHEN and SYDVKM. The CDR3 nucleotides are TGTGCCAGCAGCAGAACAGGGGGGAACACTGAAGCTTTCTTT. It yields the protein CASSRTGGNTEAFF.

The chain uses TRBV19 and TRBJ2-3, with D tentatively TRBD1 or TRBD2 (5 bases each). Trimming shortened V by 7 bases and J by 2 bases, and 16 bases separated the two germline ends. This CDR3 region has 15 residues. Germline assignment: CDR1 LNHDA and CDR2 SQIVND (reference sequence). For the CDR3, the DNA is TGTGCCAGTACGGAAACAGAGGGGCTCACAGATACGCAGTATTTT. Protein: CASTETEGLTDTQYF.

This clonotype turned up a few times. CDR3 residues: CASSLLSMGYQETQYF. CDR3 DNA: TGTGCCAGCAGTTTACTCTCAATGGGGTACCAAGAGACCCAGTACTTC. The chain combines TRBV27 with TRBJ2-5; D not resolved. Germline V lookup: CDR1 MNHEY, CDR2 SMNVEV (reference sequence). This CDR3 has 16 residues. V was cut by 2 bases and J by 0 bases, with 13 bases left in between.

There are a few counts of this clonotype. CDR3 in amino acids: CASSAGTSGNGNIQYF. Written as DNA, the CDR3 is TGCGCCAGCAGCGCCGGGACTAGCGGGAACGGAAACATTCAGTACTTC. V gene TRBV5-1 combines with J gene TRBJ2-4, with 13 nucleotides matching TRBD2. Trimming took 4 bases from V and 6 from J; bases not matched to a gene: 7. Germline V CDR1 and CDR2: SGHRS, YFSETQ. This CDR3 is 16 amino acids long.

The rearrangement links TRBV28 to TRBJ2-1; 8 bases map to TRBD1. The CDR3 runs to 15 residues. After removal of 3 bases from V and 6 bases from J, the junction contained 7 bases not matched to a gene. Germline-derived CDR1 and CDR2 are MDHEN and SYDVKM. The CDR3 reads CASSLRQGSANEQFF. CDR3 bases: TGTGCCAGCAGTTTGAGACAGGGGTCGGCCAATGAGCAGTTCTTC.